The sequence of this T cell receptor beta chain was determined in a study of CD8 T cells in ankylosing spondylitis. Study observations and caveats: For ankylosing spondylitis blood, a TCR beta motif of 7 or 8 highly homologous variants appeared characteristic.

V lost 2 bases and J lost 5; bases outside the gene matches: 7. Germline V lookup: CDR1 SGHVS, CDR2 FQNEAQ. The CDR3 runs to 17 residues. On this clonotype itself: Its antigen is still unknown.

One entry per CDR3 protein results from TCRdb running MiXCR on the 5' RACE reads. The sample lists under 450,000 distinct CDR3 sequences, more than 15% occurring once. What was sequenced was blood, either unsorted or a sorted T cell fraction (not recorded which). The chain recombines TRBV7-8 with TRBJ2-2; 11 bases are shared with TRBD2. This clonotype was obtained from a male donor with ankylosing spondylitis. The CDR3 DNA sequence: TGTGCCAGCAGCTTAATCCTAGCGGGGGGCAGAACCGGGGAGCTGTTTTTT. Amino acid sequence: CASSLILAGGRTGELFF.